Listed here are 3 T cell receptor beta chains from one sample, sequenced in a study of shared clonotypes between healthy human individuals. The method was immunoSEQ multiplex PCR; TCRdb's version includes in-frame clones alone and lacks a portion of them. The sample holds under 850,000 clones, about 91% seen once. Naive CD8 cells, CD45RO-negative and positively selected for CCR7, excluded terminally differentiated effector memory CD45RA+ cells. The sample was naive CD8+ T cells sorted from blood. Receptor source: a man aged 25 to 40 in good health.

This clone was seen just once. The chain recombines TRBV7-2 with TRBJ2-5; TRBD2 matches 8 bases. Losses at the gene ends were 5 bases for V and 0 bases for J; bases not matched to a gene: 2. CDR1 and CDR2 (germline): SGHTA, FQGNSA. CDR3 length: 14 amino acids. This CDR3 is CASSHSGNQETQYF. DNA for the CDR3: TGTGCCAGCAGCCATAGCGGGAACCAAGAGACCCAGTACTTC.

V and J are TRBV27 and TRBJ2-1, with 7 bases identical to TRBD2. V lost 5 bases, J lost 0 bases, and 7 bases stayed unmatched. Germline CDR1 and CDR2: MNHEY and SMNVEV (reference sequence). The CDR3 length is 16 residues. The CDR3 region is CASSELAPSSYNEQFF. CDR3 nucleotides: TGTGCCAGCAGTGAACTAGCGCCGAGCTCCTACAATGAGCAGTTCTTC.

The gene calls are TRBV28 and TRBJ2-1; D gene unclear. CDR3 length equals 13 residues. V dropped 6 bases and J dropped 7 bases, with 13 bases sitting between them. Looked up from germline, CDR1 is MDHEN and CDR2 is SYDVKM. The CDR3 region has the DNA TGTGCCAGCAGAATAAACTTAGGGAATGAGCAGTTCTTC. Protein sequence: CASRINLGNEQFF. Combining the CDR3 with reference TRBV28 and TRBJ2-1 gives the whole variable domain DVKVTQSSRYLVKRTGEKVFLECVQDMDHENMFWYRQDPGLGLRLIYFSYDVKMKEKGDIPEGYSVSREKKERFSLILESASTNQTSMYLCASRINLGNEQFFGPGTRLTVL.